This TCR beta chain derives from a study of metastatic and nonmetastatic thyroid tumors. Study-wide background: It was across blood and tumor or nodule tissue from malignant and benign thyroid patients that repertoires were compared. Study results and caveats: Reported TCR beta diversity, measured in blood and tumor, was significantly higher for malignant thyroid tumors than for benign nodules.

This clone was counted at least ten times. Its cognate antigen is unknown. No patient received treatment before thyroid surgery. TCRdb reanalyzed the PCR reads via MiXCR. Here the sample spans more than 70,000 clones, roughly 8.6% being singletons. Germline CDR1 and CDR2: SGHRS and YFSETQ. This CDR3 spans 14 amino acids. V lost 3 bases, J lost 1 base, and 10 bases lay in between. The source material was blood. The sequence was obtained from a female donor with papillary thyroid cancer or a benign thyroid nodule (not recorded which). Some clones in this sample may be carry-over from other donors' samples. V and J are TRBV5-1 and TRBJ1-1; D perhaps matches TRBD1 (6 bases). The DNA of the CDR3 is TGCGCCAGCAGCTATTCGGGACAGAACACTGAAGCTTTCTTT. This codes for CASSYSGQNTEAFF.